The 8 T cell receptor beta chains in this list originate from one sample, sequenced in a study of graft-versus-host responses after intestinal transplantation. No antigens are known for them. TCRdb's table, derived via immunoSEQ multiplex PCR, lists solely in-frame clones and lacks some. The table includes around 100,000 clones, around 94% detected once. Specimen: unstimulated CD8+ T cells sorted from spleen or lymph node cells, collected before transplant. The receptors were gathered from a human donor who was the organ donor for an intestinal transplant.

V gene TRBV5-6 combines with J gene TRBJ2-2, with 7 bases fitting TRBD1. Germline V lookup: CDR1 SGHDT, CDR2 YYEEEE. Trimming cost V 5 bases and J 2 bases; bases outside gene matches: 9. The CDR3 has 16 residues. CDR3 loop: CASSFGTASNTGELFF. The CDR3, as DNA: TGTGCCAGCAGTTTCGGGACAGCAAGTAACACCGGGGAGCTGTTTTTT.

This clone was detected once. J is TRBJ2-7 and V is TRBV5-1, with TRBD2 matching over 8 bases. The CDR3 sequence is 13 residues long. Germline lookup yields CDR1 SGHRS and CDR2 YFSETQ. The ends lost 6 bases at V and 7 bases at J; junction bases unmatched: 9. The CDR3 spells CASTLSGNGEQYF. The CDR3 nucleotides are TGCGCCAGCACCCTTAGCGGGAACGGAGAGCAGTACTTC.

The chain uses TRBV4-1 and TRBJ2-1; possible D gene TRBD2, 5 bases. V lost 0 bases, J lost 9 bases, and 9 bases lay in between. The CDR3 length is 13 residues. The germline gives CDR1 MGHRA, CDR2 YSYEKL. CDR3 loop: CASSQDAAGEQFF. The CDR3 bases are TGCGCCAGCAGCCAAGATGCCGCGGGTGAGCAGTTCTTC.

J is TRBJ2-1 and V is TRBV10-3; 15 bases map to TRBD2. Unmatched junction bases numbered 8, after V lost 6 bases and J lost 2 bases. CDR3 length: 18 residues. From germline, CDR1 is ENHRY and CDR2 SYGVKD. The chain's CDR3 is CAISSGLAGGFPYNEQFF. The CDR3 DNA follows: TGTGCCATCAGCAGCGGACTAGCGGGAGGGTTCCCCTACAATGAGCAGTTCTTC.

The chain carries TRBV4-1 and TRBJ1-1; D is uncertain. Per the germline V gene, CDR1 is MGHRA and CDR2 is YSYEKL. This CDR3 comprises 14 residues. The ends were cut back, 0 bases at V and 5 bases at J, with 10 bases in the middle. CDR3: CASSQEEGGTEAFF. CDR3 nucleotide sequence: TGCGCCAGCAGCCAAGAGGAGGGAGGGACTGAAGCTTTCTTT.

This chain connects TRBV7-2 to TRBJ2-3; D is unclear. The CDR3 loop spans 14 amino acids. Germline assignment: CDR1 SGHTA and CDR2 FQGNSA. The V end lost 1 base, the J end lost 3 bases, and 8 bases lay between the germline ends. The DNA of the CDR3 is TGTGCCAGCAGCTTAGGTCCTTTGACAGATACGCAGTATTTT. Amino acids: CASSLGPLTDTQYF.

CDR3 bases: TGTGCCAGCAGTGGATACACTAACTATGGCTACACCTTC. Amino acids: CASSGYTNYGYTF. This chain links TRBV2 with TRBJ1-2; D is undetermined. The CDR3 has 13 residues. V shed 4 bases and J shed 0 bases, with 6 bases lying between them. From germline, CDR1 is SNHLY and CDR2 FYNNEI.

The CDR3 sequence is CASSPGTSPSTDTQYF. Here the CDR3 DNA reads TGTGCCAGCAGCCCCGGGACTAGCCCCAGCACAGATACGCAGTATTTT. This chain links TRBV7-8 with TRBJ2-3; 9 positions agree with TRBD2. The CDR3 covers 16 residues. CDR1 and CDR2 (germline): SGHVS, FQNEAQ. Trimming cost V 5 bases and J 0 bases; bases outside gene matches: 6.